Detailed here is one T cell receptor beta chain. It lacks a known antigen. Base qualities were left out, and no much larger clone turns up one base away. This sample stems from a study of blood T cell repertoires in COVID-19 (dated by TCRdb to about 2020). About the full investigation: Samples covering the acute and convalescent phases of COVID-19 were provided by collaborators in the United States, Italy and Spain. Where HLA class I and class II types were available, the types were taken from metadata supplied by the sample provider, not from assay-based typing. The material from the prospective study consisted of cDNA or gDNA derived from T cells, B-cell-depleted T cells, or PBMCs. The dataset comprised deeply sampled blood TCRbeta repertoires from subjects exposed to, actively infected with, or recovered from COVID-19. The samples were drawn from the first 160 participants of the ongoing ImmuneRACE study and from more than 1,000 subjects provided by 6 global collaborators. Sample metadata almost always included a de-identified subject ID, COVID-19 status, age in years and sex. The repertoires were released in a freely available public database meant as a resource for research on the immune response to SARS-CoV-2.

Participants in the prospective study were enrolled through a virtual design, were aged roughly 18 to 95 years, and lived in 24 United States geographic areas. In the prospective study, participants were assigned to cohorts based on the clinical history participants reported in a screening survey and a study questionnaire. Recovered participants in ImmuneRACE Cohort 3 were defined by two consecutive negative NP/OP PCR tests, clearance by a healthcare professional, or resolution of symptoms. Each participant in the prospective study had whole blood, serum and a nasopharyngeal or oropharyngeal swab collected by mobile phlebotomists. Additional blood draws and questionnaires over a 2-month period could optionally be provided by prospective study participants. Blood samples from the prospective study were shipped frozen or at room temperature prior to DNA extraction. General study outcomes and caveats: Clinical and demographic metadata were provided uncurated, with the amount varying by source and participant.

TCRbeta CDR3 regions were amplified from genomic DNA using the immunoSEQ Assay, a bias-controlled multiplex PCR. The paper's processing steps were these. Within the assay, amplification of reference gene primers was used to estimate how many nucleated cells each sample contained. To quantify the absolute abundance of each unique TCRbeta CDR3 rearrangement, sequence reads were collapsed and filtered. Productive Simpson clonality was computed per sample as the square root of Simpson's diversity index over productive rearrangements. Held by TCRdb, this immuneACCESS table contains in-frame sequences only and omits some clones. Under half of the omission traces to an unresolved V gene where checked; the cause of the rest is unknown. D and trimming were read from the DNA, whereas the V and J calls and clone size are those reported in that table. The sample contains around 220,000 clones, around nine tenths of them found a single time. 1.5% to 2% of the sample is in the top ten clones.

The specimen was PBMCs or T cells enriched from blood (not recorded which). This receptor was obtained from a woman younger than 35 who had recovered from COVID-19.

The CDR3 sequence is CASSPLHGTGPGELFF. The nucleotide sequence reads TGTGCCAGCAGTCCACTACATGGGACAGGTCCCGGGGAGCTGTTTTTT. In this chain, TRBV28 is recombined with TRBJ2-2, and TRBD1 aligns with 8 junction nucleotides. Sequences MDHEN (CDR1) and SYDVKM (CDR2) are obtained from the germline V gene. At the junction V is shortened by 5 bases and J by 6 bases; bases outside the gene matches: 11. The CDR3, from cysteine to phenylalanine, totals 16 residues. The sequence is cut down to CDR3 DNA, 48 bases in frame from base 1.